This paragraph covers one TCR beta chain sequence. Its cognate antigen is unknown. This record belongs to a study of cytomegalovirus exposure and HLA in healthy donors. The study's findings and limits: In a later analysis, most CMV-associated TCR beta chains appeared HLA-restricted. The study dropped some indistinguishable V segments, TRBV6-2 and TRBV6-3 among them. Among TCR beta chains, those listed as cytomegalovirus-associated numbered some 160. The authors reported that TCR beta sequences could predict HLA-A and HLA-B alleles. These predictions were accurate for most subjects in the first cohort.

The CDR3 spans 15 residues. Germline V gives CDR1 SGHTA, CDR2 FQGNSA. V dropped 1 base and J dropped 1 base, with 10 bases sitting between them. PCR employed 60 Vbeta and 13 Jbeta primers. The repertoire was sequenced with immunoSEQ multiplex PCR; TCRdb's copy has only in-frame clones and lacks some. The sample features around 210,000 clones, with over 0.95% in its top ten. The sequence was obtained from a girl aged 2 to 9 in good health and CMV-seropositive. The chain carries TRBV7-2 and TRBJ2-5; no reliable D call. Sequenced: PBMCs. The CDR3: CASSLVADLQETQYF. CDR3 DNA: TGTGCCAGCAGCTTAGTAGCAGACCTCCAAGAGACCCAGTACTTC.